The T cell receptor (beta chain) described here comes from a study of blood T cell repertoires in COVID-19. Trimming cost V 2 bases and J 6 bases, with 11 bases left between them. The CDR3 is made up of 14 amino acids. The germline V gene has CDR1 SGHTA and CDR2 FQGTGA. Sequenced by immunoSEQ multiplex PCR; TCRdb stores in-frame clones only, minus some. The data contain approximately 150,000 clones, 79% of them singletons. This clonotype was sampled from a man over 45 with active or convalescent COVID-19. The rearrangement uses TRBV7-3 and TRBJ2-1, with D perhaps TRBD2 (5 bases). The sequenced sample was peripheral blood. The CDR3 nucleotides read TGTGCCAGCAGCTTAGAGTTCCGGGGCAATGAGCAGTTCTTC. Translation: CASSLEFRGNEQFF.